This TCR beta chain is drawn from a study of blood T cells in healthy people across ages (dated by TCRdb to 2015 to 2017). Background for the entire study: Template switching captured roughly one uniquely barcoded TCR beta cDNA molecule per two T cells in model experiments. The study measured age-related changes in TCR beta repertoire diversity using deep sequencing normalized with unique cDNA molecular identifiers. The donors were divided into four age groups: young (average approximately 15 years), middle-aged (approximately 39), aged (about 61) and long-lived (about 79). Using the same blood draw, the study looked at two additional independent replicas of 1 million unique cDNA reads for two donors, one aged 18 to 30 and the other aged 80 or older. Points the paper makes about the study in general: Conclusive comparison of naive and antigen-experienced compartments was prevented by the profiling of bulk unsorted PBMCs. As age increased, observed TCR beta diversity per million T cells dropped in a roughly linear way, and a significant reduction was already evident by age around 41. Because the CMV infection status of the donors was unknown, age-related changes in expanded clonotypes may potentially have been confounded. A strong correlation was found between observed TCR beta diversity and the percentage of naive T cells measured by flow cytometry. Estimates of total diversity based on one million sequenced T cells were regarded as lower bounds and as underestimates. Compared with the aged group, the long-lived group had more naive CD4+ T cells, fewer expanded clones and increased TCR diversity, suggesting age selection.

The donors were some 36 Caucasian individuals from Russia, aged roughly 6 to 100 years, who were systemically healthy. Each donor gave around 9.5 milliliters of peripheral blood, collected into EDTA-treated Vacutainer tubes. PBMCs were isolated by Ficoll-Paque density-gradient centrifugation, with at least 6 million obtained per sample. Total RNA, at least 5 micrograms per sample, was extracted from PBMCs with Trizol reagent. The percentages of naive CD45RAhigh/CD27high T cells were determined by flow cytometry on a PBMC aliquot from every donor. The library was produced with 5' RACE. TCRdb shows the sequencer as Illumina HiSeq 2500. The second PCR ran for about 7 to 11 cycles and used a J-beta primer mix along with a sample-barcoded 5' primer. A template-switch 5' adaptor carrying 12 random nucleotides introduced a unique molecular identifier onto each TCR beta cDNA molecule. Each sample yielded at least 2.5 million CDR3-containing paired-end reads. First-strand cDNA synthesis was performed from all RNA using the Mint cDNA synthesis kit, with priming by a TRBC-specific oligonucleotide. All cDNA was treated with uracil-DNA glycosylase and then went through a first 18-cycle PCR with the universal primers M1SS and BC2_uni_R. The original pipeline was this. For normalization, 1 million high-quality reads were randomly selected from each sample, with every read carrying a distinct molecular identifier. Instead of being binned into consensus sequences, reads with shared molecular identifiers were discarded. CDR3 identification, clonotype clustering and error correction used MiTCR with a Q25 quality threshold and the strictest error-elimination algorithm. A nonparametric unseen species model with Euler transformation was used to estimate a lower bound on total TCR beta diversity. TCRdb redid the processing of the public reads, applying fastp at Q25 and MiXCR, and retained in-frame beta chains. Entries are consolidated by CDR3 protein sequence, retaining the most common genes and DNA. The V and J calls here are based on TCRdb, not the publication. Recorded for this sample are 450,000 to 600,000 distinct CDR3 sequences; approximately 26% of them occurred a single time. Jointly, the top ten make up about 3.3% of the sample.

Taken from cysteine to phenylalanine, the CDR3 has 12 residues. Of the read, only the CDR3 DNA is kept; its 36 bases are in frame from base 1. For CDR1 and CDR2, the germline V gene (reference sequence) lists SEHNR and FQNEAQ. V and J are truncated by 1 base and 4 bases respectively, leaving an intervening sequence of 4 bases. This clonotype was seen only a few times. The clone's antigen remains unknown. No base quality information exists; no much larger clone differs at one position. These same records also appear under a second study, on T cells of mothers and their children. From the second report: Nine systemically healthy Caucasian individuals, comprising three mothers and their six children, were included as donors. cDNA synthesis used all of the extracted RNA, with approximately 1.6 ug of RNA in each 15 ul reaction. In the second PCR, the M1S primer added sample barcodes and 2-4 random nucleotides. Each mother yielded over 9.5 million TCR beta CDR3 reads and each child 3 million to 3.5 million reads. Thymic selection shapes the output of TCR recombination in a similar way in related and unrelated pairs, and inherited differences have a minor effect. Normalized repertoire overlap was always slightly but never significantly higher in related than unrelated mother-child pairs. Persistent microchimeric T cell clones were not detected, at a sensitivity of approximately 98 clones per million clonotypes. To look for features that set related mother-child pairs apart from unrelated individuals, the researchers ran deep NGS to compare the TCR beta repertoires of mothers and children. On average, the children were roughly 10 +/- 4 years old, while the mothers were 40 +/- 4 years old. After adapters were ligated using NEBNext reagents, the libraries underwent 100+100 nt paired-end sequencing on an Illumina HiSeq 2000. To prevent cross-contamination, the mother and child libraries were prepared a month apart and were sequenced in separate runs. Each donor had between about 450,000 and 2,100,000 distinct TCR beta clonotypes identified. Naive TCR beta clonotypes were estimated from low-frequency clonotypes matched to each donor's FACS-determined naive share, without sorting.

In this chain, TRBV7-9 is recombined with TRBJ1-2; no confident D gene assignment can be made. This clonotype originated in a boy under 10 years old in good health. Sequencing used blood. The DNA reads as follows: TGTGCCAGCAGCTTAGTATTCTATGGCTACACCTTC. Translated, this is CASSLVFYGYTF. The full variable domain, completed from the reference TRBV7-9 and TRBJ1-2 proteins outside the CDR3, reads DTGVSQNPRHKITKRGQNVTFRCDPISEHNRLYWYRQTLGQGPEFLTYFQNEAQLEKSRLLSDRFSAERPKGSFSTLEIQRTEQGDSAMYLCASSLVFYGYTFGSGTRLTVV.